One and the same sample provided the 22 T cell receptor beta chains below, sequenced in a study of blood T cell repertoires in COVID-19. Profiled with immunoSEQ multiplex PCR; TCRdb holds only in-frame clones, not every one. This sample yields some 350,000 clones, of which about nine tenths are seen a single time; just under 6.5% belongs to the top ten. The specimen was peripheral blood. All receptors derive from a woman aged 45 to 65 with COVID-19, enrolled during active disease.

The rearrangement links TRBV30 to TRBJ1-6, with TRBD1 matching 7 bases. The J segment lost 7 bases and the V segment lost 5 bases, leaving 11 bases of the junction unmatched. The CDR3 sequence is 15 residues long. Per the germline V gene, CDR1 is GTSNPN and CDR2 is SVGIG (reference sequence). CDR3 amino acids: CAWAPLDRDNSPLHF. CDR3 coding DNA: TGTGCCTGGGCTCCACTCGACAGGGACAATTCACCCCTCCACTTT.

The rearrangement links TRBV20-1 to TRBJ2-7; D may be TRBD1 (6 bases). The germline V gene encodes CDR1 DFQATT and CDR2 SNEGSKA (reference sequence). The CDR3 runs to 13 residues. V lost 3 bases, J lost 0 bases, and 9 bases lay in between. The CDR3 region is CSASVGGSYEQYF. As DNA, the CDR3 is TGCAGTGCTAGTGTAGGGGGCTCCTACGAGCAGTACTTC.

V and J are TRBV18 and TRBJ1-1; D gene ambiguous. The CDR3 length is 16 residues. Germline CDR1 and CDR2: KGHSH and LQKENI. Trimming cost V 2 bases and J 0 bases, with 13 bases left between them. CDR3 in amino acids: CASSPRSPGLNTEAFF. The CDR3 nucleotides read TGTGCCAGCTCACCAAGAAGCCCGGGTCTGAACACTGAAGCTTTCTTT. The entire variable domain, with the rest obtained from reference TRBV18 and TRBJ1-1, is as follows: NAGVMQNPRHLVRRRGQEARLRCSPMKGHSHVYWYRQLPEEGLKFMVYLQKENIIDESGMPKERFSAEFPKEGPSILRIQQVVRGDSAAYFCASSPRSPGLNTEAFFGQGTRLTVV.

The V call is TRBV19, the J call TRBJ1-1, with D maybe TRBD1 (5 bases). V was cut by 7 bases and J by 2 bases, with 17 bases left in between. Germline V gene lookup returns CDR1 LNHDA and CDR2 SQIVND (reference sequence). The CDR3 covers 15 residues. Here the CDR3 DNA reads TGTGCCAGTACCAGTCAAGGCGGGGGAAACACTGAAGCTTTCTTT. This codes for CASTSQGGGNTEAFF.

The rearrangement joins TRBV18 to TRBJ1-1, with 7 bases identical to TRBD1. CDR1 KGHSH and CDR2 LQKENI come from the germline V gene. The CDR3 has 14 residues. V lost 0 bases, J lost 10 bases, and 8 bases stayed unmatched. This CDR3 reads CASSPPLTGSAAFF. The CDR3 DNA follows: TGTGCCAGCTCACCACCGCTGACAGGGAGTGCAGCTTTCTTT.

The rearrangement links TRBV7-6 to TRBJ1-3, with D hard to call. CDR1 and CDR2 (germline): SGHVS, FNYEAQ. V was cut by 6 bases and J by 1 base, with 13 bases left in between. This CDR3 is built from 15 residues. DNA for the CDR3: TGTGCCAGCAGTCAGACCGGCGGGTCTGGAAACACCATATATTTT. This encodes CASSQTGGSGNTIYF.

The V call is TRBV12-3 or TRBV12-4, the J call TRBJ1-1, with no clear D. V was trimmed by 5 bases and J by 7 bases, leaving 8 bases between them. The length of the CDR3 is 11 residues. CDR3 sequence (DNA): TGTGCCAGCAGTCCCTCTATTGAAGCTTTCTTT. Its protein is CASSPSIEAFF.

The rearrangement uses TRBV9 and TRBJ2-7; 13 bases fit TRBD2. V lost 4 bases to trimming and J lost 5 bases; unmatched junction nucleotides: 9. The CDR3 is 16 amino acids. Germline-derived CDR1 and CDR2 are SGDLS and YYNGEE. The CDR3 DNA follows: TGTGCCAGCAGCAAAGGACTAGCGGGAGTAAGGGACGAGCAGTACTTC. This gives the protein CASSKGLAGVRDEQYF.

V usage is TRBV3-1 (or the pseudogene TRBV3-2) and J usage is TRBJ1-2; 7 bases agree with TRBD1. With 4 bases clipped from V and 4 bases from J, the junction kept 15 bases outside the gene matches. CDR1 LGHDT and CDR2 YNNKEL come from the germline V gene (reference sequence). The CDR3 loop spans 17 amino acids. CDR3 nucleotides: TGTGCCAGCAGCCCGCCCGGGACAGACCTTGGACTCTATGGCTACACCTTC. This sequence encodes CASSPPGTDLGLYGYTF.

V is TRBV9 and J is TRBJ1-2; 7 bases match TRBD1. The germline CDR1 and CDR2 sequences are SGDLS and YYNGEE. This CDR3 has 17 amino acids. J gave up 4 bases and V 3 bases, and 15 bases lay outside the gene matches. Here the CDR3 DNA reads TGTGCCAGCAGCGCAAGGGACAGCGCCGCGCTTGCCTATGGCTACACCTTC. Amino acid sequence: CASSARDSAALAYGYTF.

The chain recombines TRBV29-1 with TRBJ1-5; TRBD1 might be the D (6 bases). V lost 7 bases, J lost 4 bases, and 11 bases lay in between. The CDR3 is made up of 12 amino acids. Germline CDR1 reads SQVTM; CDR2 reads ANQGSEA. The CDR3: CSARQGNQPQHF. CDR3 nucleotide sequence: TGCAGCGCACGCCAGGGGAATCAGCCCCAGCATTTT. Complete variable domain (other parts from reference TRBV29-1 and TRBJ1-5): SAVISQKPSRDICQRGTSLTIQCQVDSQVTMMFWYRQQPGQSLTLIATANQGSEATYESGFVIDKFPISRPNLTFSTLTVSNMSPEDSSIYLCSARQGNQPQHFGDGTRLSIL.

This clone came up once. The gene calls are TRBV7-8 and TRBJ2-7; D is uncertain. Per germline, CDR1 SGHVS and CDR2 FQNEAQ. The CDR3 consists of 11 residues. Trimming took off 5 bases at V and 5 bases at J, with 7 bases between the two ends. In DNA, the CDR3 is TGTGCCAGCAGCACTACGAACGAGCAGTACTTC. This translates into CASSTTNEQYF.

This chain joins TRBV27 and TRBJ2-7; D gene ambiguous. This CDR3 contains 12 residues. Trimming cost V 6 bases and J 4 bases, with 10 bases left between them. Per the germline V gene, CDR1 is MNHEY and CDR2 is SMNVEV (reference sequence). The CDR3 region has the DNA TGTGCCAGCAGAACAGTGGATTACGAGCAGTACTTC. This translates into CASRTVDYEQYF.

The rearrangement joins TRBV18 to TRBJ1-2; 9 bases agree with TRBD1. CDR1 and CDR2 from the germline V gene are KGHSH and LQKENI. The CDR3 is made up of 14 amino acids. The ends lost 4 bases at V and 8 bases at J; junction bases unmatched: 8. CDR3 residues: CASSQYRDRVGYTF. In nucleotides, the CDR3 is TGTGCCAGCTCACAATACCGGGACAGGGTAGGCTACACCTTC.

The chain is built from TRBV18 and TRBJ1-2, with 8 nucleotides matching TRBD1. The germline V gene has CDR1 KGHSH and CDR2 LQKENI. CDR3 length equals 13 residues. V lost 8 bases and J lost 2; bases outside the gene matches: 4. Here the CDR3 DNA reads TGTGCCAGCGCAGCAGGGGGCAACTATGGCTACACCTTC. Translating gives CASAAGGNYGYTF. The full variable domain, its missing parts supplied by reference TRBV18 and TRBJ1-2, is NAGVMQNPRHLVRRRGQEARLRCSPMKGHSHVYWYRQLPEEGLKFMVYLQKENIIDESGMPKERFSAEFPKEGPSILRIQQVVRGDSAAYFCASAAGGNYGYTFGSGTRLTVV.

The chain couples TRBV6-6 to TRBJ2-1, with D maybe TRBD2 (6 bases). The germline V gene encodes CDR1 MNHNY and CDR2 SVGAGI (reference sequence). Trimming pared 6 bases from V and 6 bases from J, leaving 6 bases between. The CDR3 loop spans 11 amino acids. The CDR3 nucleotides read TGTGCCAGCAGGGGGGGCAATGAGCAGTTCTTC. Amino acid sequence: CASRGGNEQFF.

The chain has TRBV6-2 or TRBV6-3 and TRBJ2-2; 15 bases match TRBD2. The CDR3 consists of 18 residues. The J segment lost 6 bases and the V segment lost 1 base, leaving 6 bases of the junction unmatched. Per the germline V gene, CDR1 is MNHEY and CDR2 is SVGEGT. CDR3 loop: CASSYLRTSGRAAGELFF. The CDR3 region has the DNA TGTGCCAGCAGTTACTTACGGACTAGCGGGAGGGCGGCCGGGGAGCTGTTTTTT.

V and J are TRBV5-1 and TRBJ1-2; no clear D. This CDR3 has 14 residues. Germline assignment: CDR1 SGHRS and CDR2 YFSETQ. Trimming took 5 bases from V and 0 from J, leaving 11 bases between them. The CDR3 region has the DNA TGCGCCAGCAGGGGTACAGAGTCTAACTATGGCTACACCTTC. Protein: CASRGTESNYGYTF.

V usage is TRBV29-1 and J usage is TRBJ2-1, with 7 positions matching TRBD1. Germline-derived CDR1 and CDR2 are SQVTM and ANQGSEA. CDR3 length: 12 residues. CDR3 sequence: CRPGGSYNEQFF. The CDR3 nucleotides are TGCAGACCAGGGGGATCCTACAATGAGCAGTTCTTC.

This chain joins TRBV5-6 and TRBJ1-4; 8 bases agree with TRBD1. Looked up from germline, CDR1 is SGHDT and CDR2 is YYEEEE. There are 14 residues in the CDR3. The V and J ends lost 2 bases and 8 bases, in that order; junction bases with no gene match: 5. CDR3 DNA: TGTGCCAGCAGCTTTGACAGGGGTTGGGAAAAACTGTTTTTT. Translation gives CASSFDRGWEKLFF.

The chain uses TRBV19 and TRBJ2-7, with TRBD1 matching over 12 bases. The germline gives CDR1 LNHDA, CDR2 SQIVND (reference sequence). Unmatched junction bases numbered 7, after V lost 8 bases and J lost 5 bases. The CDR3 is 14 residues long. CDR3 sequence (DNA): TGTGCCAGTGATCCGGGACAGGGGGCCCACGAGCAGTACTTC. It encodes CASDPGQGAHEQYF.

The rearrangement joins TRBV7-2 to TRBJ2-3; 9 bases line up with TRBD2. Trimming took 1 base from V and 11 from J; bases not matched to a gene: 13. The CDR3 runs to 16 residues. Germline lookup yields CDR1 SGHTA and CDR2 FQGNSA. CDR3 nucleotide sequence: TGTGCCAGCAGCTTAGGATTAGCGGGAGCCATACAAGGGCAGTATTTT. Translating gives CASSLGLAGAIQGQYF.